This T cell receptor beta chain stems from a study of Ad26.COV2.S vaccination and SARS-CoV-2 variants. Documented treatment: 19 received Ad26.COV2.S at low or high dose, single or two shots; a few received placebo; per-sample allocation not given. Collection of the samples took place on day 63 after the first injection of vaccine or placebo. Trimming at V came to 3 bases and at J to 2 bases, leaving 8 bases not matched to a gene. This CDR3 contains 16 residues. CDR1 and CDR2 (germline): MNHEY, SMNVEV (reference sequence). The table came from immunoSEQ multiplex PCR; TCRdb's copy has only in-frame clones and leaves some out. The profile shows fewer than 500,000 clones, more than 80% of them singletons. Whole-study results and caveats: Vaccine recipients showed a spike-specific TCR breadth that was higher than in placebo recipients.

As to this clone: Its antigen remains unknown.

The receptor was derived from a person between 18 and 65 years old who received the Ad26.COV2.S COVID-19 vaccine or a placebo. The sequencing used peripheral blood, collected in a trial of Ad26.COV2.S vaccine versus placebo. The rearrangement links TRBV27 to TRBJ2-7, with TRBD2 matching 9 bases. The CDR3 DNA sequence: TGTGCCAGCAGTTTCCTGACTAGCGGAACTCCCTACGAGCAGTACTTC. It encodes CASSFLTSGTPYEQYF.